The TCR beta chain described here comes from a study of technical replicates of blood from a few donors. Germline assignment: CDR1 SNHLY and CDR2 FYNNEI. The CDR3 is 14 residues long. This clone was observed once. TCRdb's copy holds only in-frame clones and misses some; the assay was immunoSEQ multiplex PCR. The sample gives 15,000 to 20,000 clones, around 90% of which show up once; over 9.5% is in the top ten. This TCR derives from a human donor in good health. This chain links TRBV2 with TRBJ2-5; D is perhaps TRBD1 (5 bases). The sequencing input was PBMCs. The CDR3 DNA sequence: TGTGCGACTTCTAGGCAGGGCGGTGCAGAGACCCAGTACTTC. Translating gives CATSRQGGAETQYF.